A selection of T cell receptor beta chains follows, all from one sample in a study of human T cells and chemical hapten exposure. Each CDR3 protein is one row after TCRdb ran MiXCR on the RACE reads. The top ten hold about 7% of the sample, which has roughly 200,000 distinct CDR3 sequences, 20% to 25% seen once. Source: whole blood, taken in connection with sensitization to the hapten diphenylcyclopropenone (DPC). Receptors originate from a woman aged 50 to 60 with alopecia areata. Some clones in this sample may be carry-over from other donors' samples. CDR3s include the opening cysteine and the closing phenylalanine or tryptophan. Each record gives: clone size, V gene, D gene, J gene, CDR3 protein, CDR3 DNA. D genes are given only for firm matches. The size field is filled for only some rows; it gives once, few, many or a size class.

>few|TRBV7-8|-|TRBJ1-3
CASSLARVGNTIYF
TGTGCCAGCAGCTTAGCGAGAGTCGGAAACACCATATATTTT
>-|TRBV29-1|TRBD1|TRBJ1-2
CSAIHDRAYGYTF
TGCAGCGCTATACACGACAGGGCCTATGGCTACACCTTC
>few|TRBV20-1|TRBD1|TRBJ1-1
CSARDRDRVTEAFF
TGCAGTGCTAGAGACAGGGACAGGGTCACTGAAGCTTTCTTT
>few|TRBV2|-|TRBJ1-2
CASRVTDSYYGYTF
TGTGCCAGCAGAGTAACGGACAGTTACTATGGCTACACCTTC
>-|TRBV20-1|-|TRBJ1-1
CSARETEARGTEAFF
TGCAGTGCTAGAGAGACAGAAGCCCGAGGCACTGAAGCTTTCTTT
>few|TRBV7-9|TRBD1|TRBJ1-1
CASSLETGSTEAFF
TGTGCCAGCAGCTTAGAGACAGGGTCCACTGAAGCTTTCTTT
>-|TRBV12-3/TRBV12-4|-|TRBJ1-5
CASSFGQPQHF
TGTGCCAGCAGTTTTGGTCAGCCCCAGCATTTT
>few|TRBV2|TRBD2|TRBJ2-2
CASSPPSGSSTGELFF
TGTGCCAGCAGTCCCCCTAGCGGGAGCAGCACCGGGGAGCTGTTTTTT
>-|TRBV10-3|TRBD1|TRBJ2-7
CAISVLGGNSYEQYF
TGTGCCATCAGTGTGTTAGGGGGCAACTCCTACGAGCAGTACTTC
>few|TRBV2|TRBD2|TRBJ2-5
CASSPAGETQYF
TGTGCCAGCAGTCCAGCGGGGGAGACCCAGTACTTC
>few|TRBV18|TRBD1|TRBJ2-1
CASSPGGQGHNEQFF
TGTGCCAGCTCACCCGGGGGACAGGGGCACAATGAGCAGTTCTTC
>-|TRBV29-1|TRBD1|TRBJ2-3
CSVGQGLTDTQYF
TGCAGCGTGGGACAGGGGCTCACAGATACGCAGTATTTT
>few|TRBV11-2|TRBD2|TRBJ2-2
CASTAGVTGELFF
TGTGCCAGCACTGCGGGAGTCACCGGGGAGCTGTTTTTT
>many|TRBV19|TRBD2|TRBJ2-7
CATSRTSEEMKYF
TGTGCCACCTCGAGGACTAGCGAGGAGATGAAGTACTTC
>few|TRBV9|-|TRBJ2-5
CASSTNWYQETQYF
TGTGCCAGCAGCACAAATTGGTACCAAGAGACCCAGTACTTC
>-|TRBV20-1|TRBD2|TRBJ2-4
CSARFSAIAGSDIQYF
TGCAGTGCTAGATTCTCCGCTATAGCGGGAAGTGACATTCAGTACTTC
>-|TRBV29-1|TRBD2|TRBJ2-1
CSAEAGVSYNEQFF
TGCAGCGCGGAAGCGGGAGTCTCCTACAATGAGCAGTTCTTC
>few|TRBV6-5|-|TRBJ1-1
CASSYGKNSEAFF
TGTGCCAGCAGTTACGGGAAAAACTCTGAAGCTTTCTTT
>few|TRBV12-5|-|TRBJ2-2
CASGWTGQTSTGELFF
TGTGCTAGTGGCTGGACCGGACAGACGAGCACCGGGGAGCTGTTTTTT
>-|TRBV20-1|TRBD2|TRBJ2-1
CSASGTSGRGGYYNEQFF
TGCAGTGCTAGTGGGACTAGCGGGAGAGGGGGGTACTACAATGAGCAGTTCTTC
>-|TRBV29-1|TRBD1|TRBJ2-1
CSVGSGTGNLLGYNEQFF
TGCAGCGTTGGAAGCGGGACAGGGAACCTTCTAGGCTACAATGAGCAGTTCTTC
>-|TRBV5-1|TRBD1|TRBJ2-7
CASSSLGQGIHEQYF
TGCGCCAGCAGCTCATTGGGACAGGGGATCCACGAGCAGTACTTC
>few|TRBV7-2|TRBD1|TRBJ1-5
CASSSGQGAYQPQHF
TGTGCCAGCAGCTCGGGACAGGGGGCGTATCAGCCCCAGCATTTT
>-|TRBV6-6|-|TRBJ1-4
CASSEKKLFF
TGTGCCAGCAGCGAGAAAAAACTGTTTTTT
>few|TRBV29-1|-|TRBJ2-5
CSVGGWGQETQYF
TGCAGCGTTGGAGGTTGGGGACAAGAGACCCAGTACTTC
>few|TRBV20-1|-|TRBJ1-2
CSASEDGFYGYTF
TGCAGTGCTTCGGAGGACGGCTTCTATGGCTACACCTTC
>-|TRBV5-1|-|TRBJ2-1
CASSLLGDTEQFF
TGCGCCAGCAGCTTACTAGGAGACACTGAGCAGTTCTTC
>-|TRBV16|-|TRBJ2-2
CASSQSTGNTGELFF
TGTGCCAGCAGCCAATCCACAGGGAACACCGGGGAGCTGTTTTTT
>many|TRBV29-1|-|TRBJ2-5
CSVERGETQYF
TGCAGCGTTGAACGTGGGGAGACCCAGTACTTC
>-|TRBV3-1|TRBD2|TRBJ2-1
CASSQSTSGFHEQFF
TGTGCCAGCAGCCAATCCACTAGCGGGTTCCATGAGCAGTTCTTC
>-|TRBV30|-|TRBJ1-1
CACQRGGNTEAFF
TGTGCCTGTCAGAGGGGCGGGAACACTGAAGCTTTCTTT
>-|TRBV2|TRBD2|TRBJ2-1
CASLPGLAYNEQFF
TGTGCCAGCCTCCCGGGACTAGCGTACAATGAGCAGTTCTTC
>few|TRBV7-9|-|TRBJ1-5
CASSRTANQPQHF
TGTGCCAGCAGCAGGACAGCGAATCAGCCCCAGCATTTT
>-|TRBV12-3/TRBV12-4|-|TRBJ1-1
CASSFWGNTEAFF
TGTGCCAGCAGTTTTTGGGGGAACACTGAAGCTTTCTTT
>-|TRBV7-2|TRBD2|TRBJ2-3
CASGGSWSTDTQYF
TGTGCCAGCGGCGGGAGCTGGAGCACAGATACGCAGTATTTT
>-|TRBV7-9|-|TRBJ2-7
CASSLGNLQGKSHEQYF
TGTGCCAGCAGCTTAGGTAATTTACAGGGAAAATCCCACGAGCAGTACTTC
>many|TRBV7-2|TRBD2|TRBJ2-5
CASSLTSGQETQYF
TGCGCCAGCAGCTTGACTAGCGGCCAAGAGACCCAGTACTTC
>-|TRBV23-1|-|TRBJ2-5
CASKGYPSPEETQYF
TGCGCCAGCAAAGGTTACCCAAGCCCTGAGGAGACCCAGTACTTC
>-|TRBV7-8|TRBD2|TRBJ2-5
CASSLTTSGRKETQYF
TGTGCCAGCAGCTTAACGACCAGCGGGAGAAAGGAGACCCAGTACTTC
>few|TRBV5-1|TRBD1|TRBJ2-3
CASRVGQSTDTQYF
TGCGCCAGCCGGGTGGGACAGAGCACAGATACGCAGTATTTT